The clone carrying this TCR beta chain is identified as medium-sized (0.01 to 0.1%) from frequency. Its antigen is still unknown. This CDR3 spans 17 amino acids. Germline values: CDR1 MNHEY, CDR2 SMNVEV (reference sequence). This entry is derived from a study of T cell clusters in autoimmune cytopenias. One tube held mixed TRB-A and TRB-B primer pools for touch-down PCR. TCRdb reprocessed the multiplex PCR reads and reports one entry per CDR3 protein, with no DNA. This table holds over 4,000 distinct CDR3 sequences. Whole-study results and caveats: Comparing secondary cytopenia with chronic lymphocytic leukemia showed no cluster-lack signature, apparently masked by lymphoma repertoire.

Each sample's input was roughly 230 ng genomic DNA, 38,000 or so genome equivalents. The sample was also reused in another study, on T cell repertoires in aging, cancer and after chemotherapy. In that study: The whole study produced a dataset of millions of TCR reads.

The chain employs TRBV27 and TRBJ2-3; checking the TCRdb D call of TRBD1 is not possible without DNA. This TCR was recovered from a human donor in good health. Sequenced sample: peripheral blood. CDR3 in amino acids: CASSPQDRLASTDTQYF.